By share of the sample, the clone carrying this T cell receptor beta chain is medium-sized. Its antigen is not identified. Single TCR cDNA molecules each had their own unique molecular identifier. One entry per CDR3 protein, called by TCRdb with MiXCR from the 5' RACE reads. The data contain about 3,400 distinct CDR3 sequences, 5.5% to 6% of them singletons. The record originates from a study of spatial heterogeneity in lung cancer. Background on the study: Averaged across combinations, each unique TCR and UMI pairing appeared more than ten times in raw reads, which were uncorrected.

The time point here: sample taken at primary tumor resection. Sequencing covered unsorted whole RNA taken from tumor, nontumor lung or frozen PBMC. The germline V gene encodes CDR1 SGHVS and CDR2 FQNEAQ. The ends lost 6 bases at V and 6 bases at J; junction bases unmatched: 3. There are 13 residues in the CDR3. Study results and limitations: Tumor mutation counts were tracked by expanded intratumoral alpha and beta TCR counts.

Sequences were derived from lung tumor tissue, sampled at surgery. The receptor was isolated from a female donor with early-stage non-small cell lung cancer. This chain links TRBV7-8 with TRBJ1-4; 8 bases fit TRBD1. In DNA form, the CDR3 reads TGTGCCAGCAGTCGGACAGGGTATGAAAAACTGTTTTTT. Amino acid sequence: CASSRTGYEKLFF.